A single sample is the source of the 20 T cell receptor beta chains below, sequenced in a study of T cell repertoires in cytomegalovirus infection. TCRdb independently ran MiXCR on the reads; one entry per CDR3 protein. Of fewer than 200,000 distinct CDR3 sequences in the sample, 8.5% to 10% were seen once. The sample was PBMCs. The receptors shown here come from a human donor in good health (CMV status not recorded). Some clones in this sample may be carry-over from other donors' samples.

This rearrangement joins TRBV3-1 to TRBJ1-4, with D hard to call. The CDR3 contains 12 residues. Trimming took off 4 bases at V and 4 bases at J, with 4 bases between the two ends. CDR1 LGHDT and CDR2 YNNKEL come from the germline V gene (reference sequence). CDR3 protein: CASSRYNEKLFF. CDR3 coding DNA: TGTGCCAGCAGCCGTTATAATGAAAAACTGTTTTTT.

In its sample, this clonotype was seen many times. The V gene is TRBV7-9, the J gene TRBJ1-3; D is uncertain. Trimming removed 5 bases from V and 5 bases from J, with 13 bases in between. The CDR3 covers 14 residues. Germline V lookup: CDR1 SEHNR, CDR2 FQNEAQ (reference sequence). The CDR3 DNA sequence: TGTGCCAGCAGCAGCTCATCCCGAAGAAACACCATATATTTT. Protein sequence: CASSSSSRRNTIYF.

The V and J genes are TRBV18 and TRBJ1-2; D ambiguous. Germline V gene data show CDR1 as KGHSH and CDR2 as LQKENI. V shed 11 bases and J shed 6 bases, with 4 bases lying between them. CDR3 length: 8 residues. DNA of the CDR3: TGTGCCCCCGATGGCTACACCTTC. Its translation is CAPDGYTF. Together with reference TRBV18 and TRBJ1-2, the CDR3 gives the full variable domain: NAGVMQNPRHLVRRRGQEARLRCSPMKGHSHVYWYRQLPEEGLKFMVYLQKENIIDESGMPKERFSAEFPKEGPSILRIQQVVRGDSAAYFCAPDGYTFGSGTRLTVV.

This clonotype was seen at least ten times. This chain uses TRBV28 with TRBJ1-1; D call uncertain. V lost 5 bases, J lost 5 bases, and 9 bases lay in between. The CDR3 extends over 12 amino acids. CDR1 and CDR2 from the germline V gene are MDHEN and SYDVKM. The CDR3 sequence is CASSDPWTEAFF. The CDR3 DNA follows: TGTGCCAGCAGTGACCCGTGGACTGAAGCTTTCTTT. Together with reference TRBV28 and TRBJ1-1, the CDR3 gives the full variable domain: DVKVTQSSRYLVKRTGEKVFLECVQDMDHENMFWYRQDPGLGLRLIYFSYDVKMKEKGDIPEGYSVSREKKERFSLILESASTNQTSMYLCASSDPWTEAFFGQGTRLTVV.

This chain links TRBV28 with TRBJ1-1; D may be TRBD1 (5 bases). Germline V lookup: CDR1 MDHEN, CDR2 SYDVKM. V gave up 4 bases and J gave up 3 bases, with 9 bases separating them. This CDR3 region has 13 residues. CDR3 residues: CASSSAGDTEAFF. The CDR3 nucleotides are TGTGCCAGCAGTTCGGCGGGGGACACTGAAGCTTTCTTT.

The chain has TRBV28 and TRBJ1-3, with D unresolved. Germline CDR1 reads MDHEN; CDR2 reads SYDVKM. This CDR3 has 16 amino acids. The V gene lost 2 bases and the J gene lost 3 bases, with 14 bases spanning the gap. The CDR3 here is CASSLIGPAHGNTIYF. CDR3 nucleotide sequence: TGTGCCAGCAGTTTAATTGGTCCAGCTCATGGAAACACCATATATTTT. Drawing the rest from reference TRBV28 and TRBJ1-3, the complete variable domain is DVKVTQSSRYLVKRTGEKVFLECVQDMDHENMFWYRQDPGLGLRLIYFSYDVKMKEKGDIPEGYSVSREKKERFSLILESASTNQTSMYLCASSLIGPAHGNTIYFGEGSWLTVV.

The sample holds many counts of this clonotype. CDR3 sequence reads: CASSSQGSGNTIYF. CDR3 sequence (DNA): TGTGCCAGCAGCTCACAGGGGTCTGGAAACACCATATATTTT. This chain links TRBV7-2 with TRBJ1-3, with TRBD1 matching over 7 bases. Per the germline V gene, CDR1 is SGHTA and CDR2 is FQGNSA. V dropped 4 bases and J dropped 1; count of bases not matched to a gene: 1. The length of the CDR3 is 14 residues.

This clonotype appeared a few times. The genes are TRBV5-1 and TRBJ1-1; D is perhaps TRBD1 (5 bases). V lost 5 bases to trimming and J lost 3 bases, with 20 bases between them. The CDR3 length is 16 residues. CDR1 and CDR2 from the germline V gene are SGHRS and YFSETQ. CDR3 amino acids: CASSTGDAQPHTEAFF. For the CDR3, the DNA is TGCGCCAGCAGTACTGGGGACGCCCAACCTCACACTGAAGCTTTCTTT.

This clonotype came up many times. J is TRBJ2-5 and V is TRBV11-2, with 7 bases aligning to TRBD2. This CDR3 is 14 amino acids long. Germline-derived CDR1 and CDR2 are SGHAT and FQNNGV. The trim removed 8 bases at V and 1 base at J, leaving 7 bases unmatched. This chain's CDR3 is CASALGGVQETQYF. In DNA form, the CDR3 reads TGTGCCAGCGCGCTTGGGGGGGTCCAAGAGACCCAGTACTTC.

Concerning this clonotype itself: This may arise from a read error, as a much more abundant clone is one base away. V is TRBV7-6 and J is TRBJ2-7; D possibly matches TRBD1 or TRBD2 (5 bases each). CDR1 is SGHVS, CDR2 FNYEAQ, per germline. Trimming took 5 bases from V and 0 from J, leaving 11 bases between them. This CDR3 has 14 amino acids. The CDR3 nucleotides are TGTGCCAGCAGCGCCCCAGGGAGCTCCTACGAGCAGTACGTC. Translating it yields CASSAPGSSYEQYV.

This clonotype was detected many times. The chain couples TRBV7-2 to TRBJ2-6, with unresolved D. The germline CDR1 and CDR2 sequences are SGHTA and FQGNSA. This CDR3 region has 15 residues. V gave up 0 bases and J gave up 2 bases, with 5 bases separating them. This CDR3 is CASSLARTGANVLTF. In DNA form, the CDR3 reads TGTGCCAGCAGCTTAGCGCGCACTGGGGCCAACGTCCTGACTTTC.

This clonotype has ten or more counts. The chain recombines TRBV6-1 with TRBJ1-2; tentatively, D is TRBD1 (5 bases). The V end was cut by 5 bases, the J end by 2 bases, with 9 bases between. The CDR3 length is 13 residues. Germline V CDR1 and CDR2: MNHNS, SASEGT. CDR3 nucleotide sequence: TGTGCCAGCAGTACGGGGCCCAACTATGGCTACACCTTC. Residues: CASSTGPNYGYTF.

This clonotype has ten or more counts. The chain links TRBV7-2 to TRBJ2-3, with 9 positions matching TRBD2. With V trimmed by 5 bases and J by 0 bases, 3 bases remained unmatched. The CDR3 is 15 amino acids. CDR1 and CDR2 (germline): SGHTA, FQGNSA. CDR3: CASSDLAGSTDTQYF. The CDR3 nucleotides read TGTGCCAGCAGCGATCTAGCGGGGAGCACAGATACGCAGTATTTT.

This clonotype was detected many times. The chain links TRBV7-8 to TRBJ2-5; 14 bases fit TRBD2. This CDR3 is 16 amino acids long. The germline CDR1 and CDR2 sequences are SGHVS and FQNEAQ. V lost 4 bases, J lost 4 bases, and 5 bases stayed unmatched. For the CDR3, the DNA is TGTGCCAGCAGCTCGACTAGCGGGGGGGCCCTAGAGACCCAGTACTTC. It yields the protein CASSSTSGGALETQYF.

The chain recombines TRBV5-1 with TRBJ2-5; TRBD2 matches at 8 bases. Germline V lookup: CDR1 SGHRS, CDR2 YFSETQ. The CDR3 runs 16 residues. J was trimmed by 5 bases and V by 0 bases; bases with no gene match: 9. The CDR3 DNA follows: TGCGCCAGCAGCTTGGCCGGGAAAAGCGGGGGTGAGACCCAGTACTTC. This codes for CASSLAGKSGGETQYF. Using reference TRBV5-1 and TRBJ2-5 for the parts outside the CDR3, the full variable domain is KAGVTQTPRYLIKTRGQQVTLSCSPISGHRSVSWYQQTPGQGLQFLFEYFSETQRNKGNFPGRFSGRQFSNSRSEMNVSTLELGDSALYLCASSLAGKSGGETQYFGPGTRLLVL.

J is TRBJ1-2 and V is TRBV5-3; D gene ambiguous. Being an ORF, TRBV5-3 has a function that is uncertain. This CDR3 has 9 amino acids. V was trimmed by 8 bases and J by 8 bases, leaving 7 bases between them. CDR3 in DNA: TGTGCCAGCCTCAAGGGCTACACCTTC. This translates into CASLKGYTF.

This clonotype was seen only a few times. J is TRBJ2-1 and V is TRBV6-2 or TRBV6-3; D is unclear. The CDR3 runs to 15 residues. V was shortened by 8 bases and J by 0 bases, with 14 bases between the two germline ends. Germline loops: CDR1 MNHEY, CDR2 SVGEGT. CDR3 sequence reads: CASHGYRVSYNEQFF. CDR3 DNA sequence: TGTGCCAGCCATGGGTATCGCGTCTCCTACAATGAGCAGTTCTTC.

The chain recombines TRBV20-1 with TRBJ2-3, with D possibly being TRBD1 (6 bases). The CDR3 runs to 14 residues. Germline V CDR1 and CDR2: DFQATT, SNEGSKA (reference sequence). The ends were cut back, 4 bases at V and 1 base at J, with 12 bases in the middle. CDR3 region: CSATGRGGTDTQYF. The CDR3 nucleotides read TGCAGTGCTACGGGCAGGGGTGGCACAGATACGCAGTATTTT.

This clonotype was detected ten times or more. The rearrangement joins TRBV7-2 to TRBJ1-4; D gene ambiguous. Trimming removed 2 bases from V and 8 bases from J, with 9 bases in between. This CDR3 is 13 amino acids long. Germline values: CDR1 SGHTA, CDR2 FQGNSA. CDR3 in DNA: TGTGCCAGCAGCTTAAGATTTGGGGAAAAACTGTTTTTT. Translating it yields CASSLRFGEKLFF.

This clonotype has ten or more counts. CDR3: CASSSGHNYGYTF. The CDR3 DNA reads as TGTGCCAGCAGCTCCGGACATAACTATGGCTACACCTTC. The rearrangement joins TRBV28 to TRBJ1-2; D perhaps matches TRBD1 (5 bases). Looked up from germline, CDR1 is MDHEN and CDR2 is SYDVKM. With 6 bases removed from V and 1 base from J, the gap between germline ends came to 9 bases. This CDR3 is 13 amino acids long.